This T cell receptor beta chain was found in a study of blood T cell repertoires in COVID-19. Study as a whole: COVID-19 samples, acute and convalescent, were from the United States, Italy and Spain.

Clones were sequenced by immunoSEQ multiplex PCR, and TCRdb holds only the in-frame ones, with some missing. The sample consists of 150,000 to 200,000 clones, about four fifths of them appearing once. This clone was counted between two and nine times. The sample consisted of peripheral blood. The sequence derives from a man aged 60 to 75 with active or convalescent COVID-19.

CDR3 loop: CASSLRGGGTDTQYF. The CDR3 coding sequence is TGTGCCAGCAGCTTAAGAGGGGGGGGCACAGATACGCAGTATTTT. The chain uses TRBV7-3 and TRBJ2-3; possible D gene TRBD2, 7 bases. The CDR3 runs 15 residues. The V gene lost 1 base and the J gene lost 1 base, with 9 bases spanning the gap. The V gene's germline CDR1 is SGHTA and CDR2 FQGTGA.